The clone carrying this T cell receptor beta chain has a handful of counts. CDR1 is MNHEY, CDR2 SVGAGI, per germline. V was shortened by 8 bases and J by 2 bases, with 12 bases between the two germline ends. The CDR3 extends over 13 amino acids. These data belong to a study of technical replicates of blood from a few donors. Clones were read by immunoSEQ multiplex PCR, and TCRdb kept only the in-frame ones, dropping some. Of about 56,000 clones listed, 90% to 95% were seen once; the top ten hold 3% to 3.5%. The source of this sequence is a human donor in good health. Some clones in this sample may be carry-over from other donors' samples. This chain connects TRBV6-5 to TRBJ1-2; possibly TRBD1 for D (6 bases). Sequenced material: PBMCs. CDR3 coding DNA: TGTGCCAGCCGCCTGGGGGCGAACTATGGCTACACCTTC. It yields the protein CASRLGANYGYTF.